This entry lists 20 T cell receptor beta chains sequenced from one sample in a study of graft-versus-host responses after intestinal transplantation. Sequencing used immunoSEQ multiplex PCR; TCRdb keeps in-frame clones, though not all of them. The sample has around 37,000 clones, roughly 87% seen once; the top ten hold under 4%. Sequencing was performed on PBMCs, taken about 38 months after transplant. The receptors were sampled from a human patient who received an intestinal transplant, so some T cells may come from the graft donor.

The rearrangement joins TRBV9 to TRBJ1-3; D remains ambiguous. V was pared by 0 bases and J by 0 bases, with 10 bases between. Germline V gene sequence: CDR1 SGDLS, CDR2 YYNGEE. The CDR3 has 16 residues. In DNA, the CDR3 is TGTGCCAGCAGCGTAGAGAGTTGGAGCTCTGGAAACACCATATATTTT. It yields the protein CASSVESWSSGNTIYF.

The CDR3 loop reads CASSEEAGQNYGYTF. The CDR3 region has the DNA TGTGCCAGCAGTGAAGAGGCAGGACAGAACTATGGCTACACCTTC. V is TRBV6-1 and J is TRBJ1-2; a weak D match, TRBD1 (6 bases). From germline, CDR1 is MNHNS and CDR2 SASEGT. This CDR3 comprises 15 residues. The V and J ends lost 1 base and 2 bases respectively, with 11 bases between them.

This chain joins TRBV27 and TRBJ2-7; 10 bases line up with TRBD1. The CDR3 runs to 16 residues. Germline CDR1 MNHEY, CDR2 SMNVEV (reference sequence). After removal of 6 bases from V and 3 bases from J, the junction contained 11 bases not matched to a gene. The CDR3 DNA sequence: TGTGCCAGCAGCTTGGGGGGACAGGGGCCCAACTACGAGCAGTACTTC. It translates to CASSLGGQGPNYEQYF.

The rearrangement uses TRBV2 and TRBJ1-2; the D gene is possibly TRBD1 (5 bases). Germline loops: CDR1 SNHLY, CDR2 FYNNEI. This CDR3 region has 12 residues. V gave up 4 bases and J gave up 8 bases, with 11 bases separating them. CDR3 sequence: CASSVRDWGYTF. CDR3 nucleotides: TGTGCCAGCAGTGTCAGGGACTGGGGCTACACCTTC. The variable domain in full, with the rest retrieved from reference TRBV2 and TRBJ1-2, is EPEVTQTPSHQVTQMGQEVILRCVPISNHLYFYWYRQILGQKVEFLVSFYNNEISEKSEIFDDQFSVERPDGSNFTLKIRSTKLEDSAMYFCASSVRDWGYTFGSGTRLTVV.

The gene calls are TRBV28 and TRBJ2-3, with 11 bases fitting TRBD2. Trimming at V came to 3 bases and at J to 8 bases, leaving 4 bases not matched to a gene. Germline values: CDR1 MDHEN, CDR2 SYDVKM. The CDR3 length is 14 residues. CDR3 in amino acids: CASSFRGLAVTQYF. For the CDR3, the DNA is TGTGCCAGCAGTTTCAGGGGACTAGCGGTTACGCAGTATTTT.

This clone came up once. No conserved phenylalanine or tryptophan ends this CDR3, so it is likely a read error. The genes are TRBV5-1 and TRBJ2-7; D gene ambiguous. V was shortened by 0 bases and J by 6 bases, with 7 bases between the two germline ends. Germline CDR1 reads SGHRS; CDR2 reads YFSETQ. The CDR3 totals 12 residues. This CDR3 is CASSLDRLEQYL. The CDR3 nucleotides are TGCGCCAGCAGCTTGGATAGGCTCGAGCAGTACCTC.

The V and J genes are TRBV7-3 and TRBJ2-3; tentative D call: TRBD1 (6 bases). Trimming removed 2 bases from V and 3 bases from J, with 18 bases in between. Germline loops: CDR1 SGHTA, CDR2 FQGTGA. This CDR3 has 17 amino acids. CDR3 protein: CASSLPGGQKMTDTQYF. The CDR3 coding sequence is TGTGCCAGCAGCTTACCCGGAGGACAGAAGATGACAGATACGCAGTATTTT.

This clone was counted a single time. The chain combines TRBV14 with TRBJ2-2; D is undetermined. The CDR3 has 14 residues. With 6 bases removed from V and 1 base from J, the gap between germline ends came to 9 bases. Per germline, CDR1 SGHDN and CDR2 FVKESK. CDR3 DNA sequence: TGTGCCAGCAGTTACGGCGGGAACACCGGGGAGCTGTTTTTT. Its protein product is CASSYGGNTGELFF.

This chain links TRBV2 with TRBJ2-5; 7 nucleotides align to TRBD2. V was pared by 6 bases and J by 3 bases, with 7 bases of the junction left unmatched. The CDR3 sequence is 14 residues long. From germline, CDR1 is SNHLY and CDR2 FYNNEI. The CDR3 DNA is TGTGCCAGCAGCGGCGGGAGAAGGGAAGAGACCCAGTACTTC. It codes for CASSGGRREETQYF.

This clone was seen only once. V is TRBV7-6 and J is TRBJ2-5; D uncertain. The CDR3 length is 12 residues. Germline V gene lookup returns CDR1 SGHVS and CDR2 FNYEAQ. Trimming shortened V by 5 bases and J by 3 bases, and 7 bases separated the two germline ends. The CDR3 nucleotides read TGTGCCAGCAGCCTGATCGAAGAGACCCAGTACTTC. Its protein is CASSLIEETQYF.

The sample holds a few counts of this clone. This sample also contains other DNA sequences that code for the same CDR3. J is TRBJ2-1 and V is TRBV7-6, with 8 bases matching TRBD2. The CDR3 spans 14 residues. CDR1 SGHVS and CDR2 FNYEAQ come from the germline V gene. V lost 6 bases and J lost 2; bases outside the gene matches: 3. The CDR3 DNA follows: TGTGCCAGCAGTCTTAGCGGGACCTACAATGAGCAGTTCTTC. As protein: CASSLSGTYNEQFF.

The CDR3 DNA is TGTGCCAGCAGTGGGAAGGGACAGTTCAATTCACCCCTCCACTTT. Its translation: CASSGKGQFNSPLHF. This chain links TRBV6-1 with TRBJ1-6, with TRBD1 matching over 7 bases. The germline V gene has CDR1 MNHNS and CDR2 SASEGT. CDR3 length: 15 residues. J lost 7 bases, V lost 4 bases, and 7 bases had no gene match.

The gene calls are TRBV6-1 and TRBJ1-6; D gene uncertain. The germline V gene has CDR1 MNHNS and CDR2 SASEGT. Trimming cost V 4 bases and J 6 bases, with 10 bases left between them. This CDR3 spans 14 amino acids. This chain's CDR3 is CASSASLSNSPLHF. The CDR3 bases are TGTGCCAGCAGTGCCAGCTTAAGTAATTCACCCCTCCACTTT.

The V gene is TRBV2, the J gene TRBJ1-4, with D uncertain. This CDR3 is built from 16 residues. CDR1 and CDR2 (germline): SNHLY, FYNNEI. The V end lost 6 bases, the J end lost 8 bases, and 22 bases lay between the germline ends. The CDR3 DNA reads as TGTGCCAGCAGCCTAGAGGGAGGACGGTCACAGGAAAAACTGTTTTTT. Translating gives CASSLEGGRSQEKLFF.

This clone was counted a single time. The chain recombines TRBV19 with TRBJ2-5, with 8 positions matching TRBD2. The J call may be in error: the DNA end matches TRBJ2-7 better. CDR3 size: 15 residues. The germline CDR1 and CDR2 sequences are LNHDA and SQIVND (reference sequence). In DNA form, the CDR3 reads TGTGCCAGTAGTACCCTAGGCGGGGGGTCCGGCGAGCAGTACTTC. Translated, it gives CASSTLGGGSGEQYF.

J is TRBJ1-2 and V is TRBV19; D call uncertain. The germline V gene has CDR1 LNHDA and CDR2 SQIVND (reference sequence). The CDR3 has 13 residues. The germline V and J ends were trimmed by 7 bases and 3 bases, with 12 bases remaining between them. CDR3 nucleotide sequence: TGTGCCAGTAAAGACACAGACCACTATGGCTACACCTTC. Translated, it gives CASKDTDHYGYTF.

V is TRBV7-2 and J is TRBJ1-6; 8 bases line up with TRBD1. The V gene's germline CDR1 is SGHTA and CDR2 FQGNSA. V was pared by 3 bases and J by 4 bases, with 2 bases of the junction left unmatched. The CDR3 runs 15 residues. CDR3 nucleotides: TGTGCCAGCAGCTTGGACAGGGCTTATAATTCACCCCTCCACTTT. The encoded protein is CASSLDRAYNSPLHF.

Here the CDR3 DNA reads TGTGCCAGCAGCGTCGGGGGGCTAGGTTCACCCCTCCACTTT. Amino acids: CASSVGGLGSPLHF. The chain recombines TRBV9 with TRBJ1-6; D may be TRBD1 (6 bases). V gave up 2 bases and J gave up 9 bases, with 12 bases separating them. Germline CDR1 SGDLS, CDR2 YYNGEE. The CDR3 is 14 residues long.

This clone was seen a single time. The J gene is TRBJ2-1, the V gene TRBV5-6; D call uncertain. The CDR3 contains 15 residues. Germline V gene lookup returns CDR1 SGHDT and CDR2 YYEEEE. V shed 4 bases and J shed 4 bases, with 15 bases lying between them. The CDR3 coding sequence is TGTGCCAGCAGCGTTCTGGCAGGACCTTACAATGAGCAGTTCTTC. This encodes CASSVLAGPYNEQFF.

The chain couples TRBV30 to TRBJ1-1; D perhaps matches TRBD1 (5 bases). CDR3 size: 13 residues. The V gene lost 3 bases and the J gene lost 1 base, with 9 bases spanning the gap. CDR1 is GTSNPN, CDR2 SVGIG, per germline (reference sequence). CDR3 residues: CAWRGVSNTEAFF. DNA of the CDR3: TGTGCCTGGAGGGGGGTCTCGAACACTGAAGCTTTCTTT.